This TCR beta chain was sequenced during a study of preoperative IRX-2 immunotherapy in early breast cancer. TCRdb's copy holds only in-frame clones and misses some; the assay was immunoSEQ multiplex PCR. The sample records around 30,000 clones, about four fifths being singletons. In germline, CDR1 is SGHRS, CDR2 YFSETQ. Trimming removed 3 bases from V and 9 bases from J, with 19 bases in between. This CDR3 is built from 16 residues. Treatment meaning: preoperative locoregional IRX-2 cytokine immunotherapy. The chain is built from TRBV5-1 and TRBJ1-6; no firm D call. This receptor was taken from a human donor with breast cancer. This sample comprised lymph node tissue, obtained before IRX-2 immunotherapy. Here the CDR3 DNA reads TGCGCCAGCAGCTATCGGGATCAGGTCATGGGTTCACCCCTCCACTTT. Encoded protein: CASSYRDQVMGSPLHF. The whole variable domain, remainder taken from reference TRBV5-1 and TRBJ1-6, is KAGVTQTPRYLIKTRGQQVTLSCSPISGHRSVSWYQQTPGQGLQFLFEYFSETQRNKGNFPGRFSGRQFSNSRSEMNVSTLELGDSALYLCASSYRDQVMGSPLHFGNGTRLTVT.